The TCR beta chain described here comes from a study of read filtering for tumor transcriptome and immune sequencing. There are many counts of this clonotype. V lost 2 bases and J lost 5, with 22 bases in between. CDR3 length: 18 residues. From germline, CDR1 is ENHRY and CDR2 SYGVKD. From approximately 400 ng of RNA, a library with molecular barcoded alpha/delta and beta/gamma adaptors was made. TCRdb re-analysed the reads in MiXCR, keeping a single row per CDR3 protein. This table has about 62,000 distinct CDR3 sequences, roughly a fifth appearing once. The specimen sequenced was a population of CD138-negative cells sorted from bone marrow. The V and J genes are TRBV10-3 and TRBJ1-5; maybe TRBD1 (6 bases). The origin of this receptor is a donor over 35 with multiple myeloma. The CDR3, as DNA: TGTGCCATCAGTGAGGCCCACACAGGGAGACTTGGCGATCAGCCCCAGCATTTT. Residues: CAISEAHTGRLGDQPQHF.